This TCR beta chain stems from a study of memory CD4+ T cells and cytomegalovirus serostatus. Whole-study context: Healthy Belgian adult donors included nine or ten CMV-positive and 24 CMV-negative people. Study-wide points: 67 of 164 known CMV-associated TCRbeta sequences appeared in CD4+ memory.

The sort gate was single viable CD3+CD4+CD8-CD45RO+ cells for memory CD4+ T cells. Positive selection with CD4 microbeads enriched total CD4+ T cells. This clone was seen only a few times. The antigen is undetermined. This CDR3 comprises 12 residues. Germline lookup yields CDR1 MGHDK and CDR2 SYGVNS. V lost 11 bases to trimming and J lost 2 bases; unmatched junction nucleotides: 3. The repertoire was sequenced with immunoSEQ multiplex PCR; TCRdb's copy has only in-frame clones and lacks some. The repertoire holds about 61,000 clones, with about 78% as singletons. The sequence derives from an adult in good health and CMV-seronegative. Some clones in this sample may be carry-over from other donors' samples. Sequenced input: memory CD4+ T cells from blood. The V gene is TRBV25-1, the J gene TRBJ1-2; 9 bases align to TRBD1. CDR3 region: CAYRGRNYGYTF. The CDR3 DNA follows: TGTGCCTACAGGGGGCGGAACTATGGCTACACCTTC.